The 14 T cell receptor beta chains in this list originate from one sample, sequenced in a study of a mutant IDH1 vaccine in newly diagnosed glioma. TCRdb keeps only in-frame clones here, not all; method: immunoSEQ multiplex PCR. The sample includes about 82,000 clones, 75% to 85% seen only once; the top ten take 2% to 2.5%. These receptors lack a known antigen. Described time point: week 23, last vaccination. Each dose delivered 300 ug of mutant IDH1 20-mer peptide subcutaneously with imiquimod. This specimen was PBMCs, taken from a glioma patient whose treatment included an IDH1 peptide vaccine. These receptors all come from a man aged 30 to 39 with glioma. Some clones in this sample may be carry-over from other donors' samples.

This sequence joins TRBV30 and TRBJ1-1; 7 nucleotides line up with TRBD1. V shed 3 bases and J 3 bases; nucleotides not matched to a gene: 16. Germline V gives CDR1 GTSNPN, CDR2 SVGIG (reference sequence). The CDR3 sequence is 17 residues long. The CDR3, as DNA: TGTGCCTGGAGGGTCTACAGGGGCCCACCATCTGACACTGAAGCTTTCTTT. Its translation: CAWRVYRGPPSDTEAFF.

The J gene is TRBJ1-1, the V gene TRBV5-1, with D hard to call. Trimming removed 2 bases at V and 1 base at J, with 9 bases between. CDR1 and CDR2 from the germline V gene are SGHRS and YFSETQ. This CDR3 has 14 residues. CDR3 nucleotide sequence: TGCGCCAGCAGCTTCAGGAAAGAGAACACTGAAGCTTTCTTT. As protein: CASSFRKENTEAFF.

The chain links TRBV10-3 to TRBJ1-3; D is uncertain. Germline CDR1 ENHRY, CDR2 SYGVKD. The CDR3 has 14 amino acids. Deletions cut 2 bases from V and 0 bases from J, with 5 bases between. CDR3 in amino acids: CAISERSSGNTIYF. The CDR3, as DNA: TGTGCCATCAGTGAGAGGAGCTCTGGAAACACCATATATTTT.

Here the CDR3 reads CASSTLATSTQQYF. The CDR3 nucleotides are TGTGCCAGCAGCACACTAGCGACGTCTACGCAGCAGTACTTC. This chain connects TRBV7-2 to TRBJ2-5; TRBD2 aligns across 7 bases. The J segment lost 11 bases and the V segment lost 5 bases, leaving 14 bases of the junction unmatched. The CDR3 length is 14 residues. Germline V gene sequence: CDR1 SGHTA, CDR2 FQGNSA.

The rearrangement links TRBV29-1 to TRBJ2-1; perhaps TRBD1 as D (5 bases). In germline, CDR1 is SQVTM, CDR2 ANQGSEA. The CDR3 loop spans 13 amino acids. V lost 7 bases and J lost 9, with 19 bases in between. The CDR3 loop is CSGAMGRRVEQFF. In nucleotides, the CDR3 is TGCAGCGGAGCAATGGGCCGCAGGGTTGAGCAGTTCTTC.

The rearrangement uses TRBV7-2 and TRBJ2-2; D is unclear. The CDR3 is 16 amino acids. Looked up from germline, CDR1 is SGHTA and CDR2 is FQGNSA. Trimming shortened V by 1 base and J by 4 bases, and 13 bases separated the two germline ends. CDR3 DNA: TGTGCCAGCAGCTTAGGCAGAGGTGTCGTCACCGGGGAGCTGTTTTTT. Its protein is CASSLGRGVVTGELFF. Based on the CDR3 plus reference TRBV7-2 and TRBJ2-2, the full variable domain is GAGVSQSPSNKVTEKGKDVELRCDPISGHTALYWYRQSLGQGLEFLIYFQGNSAPDKSGLPSDRFSAERTGGSVSTLTIQRTQQEDSAVYLCASSLGRGVVTGELFFGEGSRLTVL.

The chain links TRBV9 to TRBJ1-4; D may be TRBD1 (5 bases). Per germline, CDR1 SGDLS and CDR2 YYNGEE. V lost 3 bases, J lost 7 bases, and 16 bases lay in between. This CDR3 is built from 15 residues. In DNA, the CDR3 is TGTGCCAGCAGCGAGTCACTCGGGGGGATTGAAAAACTGTTTTTT. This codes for CASSESLGGIEKLFF.

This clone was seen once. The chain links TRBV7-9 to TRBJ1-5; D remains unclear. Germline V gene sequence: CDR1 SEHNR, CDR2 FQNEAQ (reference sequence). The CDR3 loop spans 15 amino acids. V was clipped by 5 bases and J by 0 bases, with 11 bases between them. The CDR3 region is CASSQGSISNQPQHF. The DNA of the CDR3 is TGTGCCAGCAGCCAAGGAAGCATTAGCAATCAGCCCCAGCATTTT. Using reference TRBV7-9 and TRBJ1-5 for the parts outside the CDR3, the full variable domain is DTGVSQNPRHKITKRGQNVTFRCDPISEHNRLYWYRQTLGQGPEFLTYFQNEAQLEKSRLLSDRFSAERPKGSFSTLEIQRTEQGDSAMYLCASSQGSISNQPQHFGDGTRLSIL.

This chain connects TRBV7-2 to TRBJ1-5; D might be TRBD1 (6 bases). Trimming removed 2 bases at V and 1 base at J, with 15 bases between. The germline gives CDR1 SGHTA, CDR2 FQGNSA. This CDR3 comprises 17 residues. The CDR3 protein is CASSLWGAGRSNQPQHF. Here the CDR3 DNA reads TGTGCCAGCAGCTTATGGGGGGCAGGGAGGAGCAATCAGCCCCAGCATTTT.

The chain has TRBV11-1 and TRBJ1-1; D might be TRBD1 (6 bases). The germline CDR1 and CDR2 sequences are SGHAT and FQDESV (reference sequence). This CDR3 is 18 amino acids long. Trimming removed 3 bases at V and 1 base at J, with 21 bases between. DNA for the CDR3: TGTGCCAGCAGCTTGACTACCTTCGGGGGGCGGGCGAACACTGAAGCTTTCTTT. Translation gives CASSLTTFGGRANTEAFF.

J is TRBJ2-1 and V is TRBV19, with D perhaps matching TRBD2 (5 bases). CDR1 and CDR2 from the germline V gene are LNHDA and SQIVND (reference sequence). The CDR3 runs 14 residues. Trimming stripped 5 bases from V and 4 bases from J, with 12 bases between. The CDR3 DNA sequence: TGTGCCAGTAGTCGGGGTCTTGGATACAATGAGCAGTTCTTC. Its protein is CASSRGLGYNEQFF.

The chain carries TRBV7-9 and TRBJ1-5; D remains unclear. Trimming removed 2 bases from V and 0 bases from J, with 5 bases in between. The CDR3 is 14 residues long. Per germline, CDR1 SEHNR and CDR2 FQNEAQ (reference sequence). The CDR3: CASSLSLSNQPQHF. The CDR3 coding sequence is TGTGCCAGCAGCTTAAGTCTTAGCAATCAGCCCCAGCATTTT.

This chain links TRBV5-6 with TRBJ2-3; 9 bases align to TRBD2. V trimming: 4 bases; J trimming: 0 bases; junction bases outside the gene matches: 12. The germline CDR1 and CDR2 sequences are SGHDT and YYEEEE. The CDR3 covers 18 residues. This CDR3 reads CASSTLFGLAGSTDTQYF. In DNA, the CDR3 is TGTGCCAGCAGCACCCTTTTCGGCCTAGCGGGGAGCACAGATACGCAGTATTTT. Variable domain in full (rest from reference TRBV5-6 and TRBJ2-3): DAGVTQSPTHLIKTRGQQVTLRCSPKSGHDTVSWYQQALGQGPQFIFQYYEEEERQRGNFPDRFSGHQFPNYSSELNVNALLLGDSALYLCASSTLFGLAGSTDTQYFGPGTRLTVL.

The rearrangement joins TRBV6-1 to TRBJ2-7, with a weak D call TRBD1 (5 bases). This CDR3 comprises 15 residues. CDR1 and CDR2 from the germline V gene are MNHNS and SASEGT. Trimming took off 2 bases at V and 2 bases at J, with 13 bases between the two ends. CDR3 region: CASSEWLGRPYEQYF. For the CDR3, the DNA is TGTGCCAGCAGTGAATGGTTGGGGCGACCCTACGAGCAGTACTTC.